These 16 T cell receptor beta chains came from one sample sequenced in a study of regulatory T cells in long-lasting Graves disease. According to the study, TCR beta libraries were built with iRepertoire HTBI primers and CDR3-region Arm-PCR. TCRdb redid the calling of the multiplex PCR reads with MiXCR, one entry per CDR3 protein. The sample has fewer than 600,000 distinct CDR3 sequences; 20% to 25% are singletons. The time point was: persistent/refractory GD, antithyroid drugs over 5 years with positive TRAb. RNA from PBMCs was the source of the TCR library. This sample comprised peripheral blood mononuclear cells (PBMCs), obtained when the disease was refractory, from a patient treated with antithyroid drugs. These receptors all come from a female donor with Graves disease.

This clonotype showed up many times. The V call is TRBV28, the J call TRBJ2-2; D may match TRBD1 or TRBD2 (5 bases each). In germline, CDR1 is MDHEN, CDR2 SYDVKM. The CDR3 loop spans 14 amino acids. Trimming shortened V by 5 bases and J by 6 bases, and 13 bases separated the two germline ends. The CDR3 bases are TGTGCCAGCAGTGCAGGGAGTCTTTCCGGGGAGCTGTTTTTT. It encodes CASSAGSLSGELFF.

This clonotype was detected many times. The CDR3 nucleotides are TGTGCCAGCACCACCGGCGGGGCGAATGGCTACACCTTC. This encodes CASTTGGANGYTF. The chain combines TRBV28 with TRBJ1-2; perhaps TRBD1 as D (5 bases). Deletions cut 7 bases from V and 6 bases from J, with 15 bases between. This CDR3 comprises 13 residues. CDR1 is MDHEN, CDR2 SYDVKM, per germline.

This clonotype was detected ten times or more. The V call is TRBV6-1, the J call TRBJ1-5, with 7 positions matching TRBD1. The germline V gene encodes CDR1 MNHNS and CDR2 SASEGT. J was trimmed by 1 base and V by 7 bases; bases with no gene match: 10. This CDR3 has 16 amino acids. The CDR3 reads CASKPWAGGSNQPQHF. In DNA, the CDR3 is TGTGCCAGCAAACCTTGGGCAGGGGGAAGCAATCAGCCCCAGCATTTT.

V is TRBV19 and J is TRBJ1-1, with 9 bases lining up with TRBD1. J was trimmed by 5 bases and V by 6 bases; bases with no gene match: 4. The CDR3 totals 13 residues. In germline, CDR1 is LNHDA, CDR2 SQIVND (reference sequence). CDR3 region: CASRYDRGTEAFF. In nucleotides, the CDR3 is TGTGCCAGTAGATACGACAGGGGGACTGAAGCTTTCTTT.

This clonotype occurred a few times. A much larger clonotype is one base distant, so this may be a read error. The CDR3 DNA is TGTGCCAGCAGCTTACAGAATTCACCCCTCCACTTT. Residues: CASSLQNSPLHF. The chain has TRBV7-9 and TRBJ1-6; no reliable D call. The V end was cut by 2 bases, the J end by 7 bases, with 3 bases between. The CDR3 sequence is 12 residues long. CDR1 is SEHNR and CDR2 is FQNEAQ in the germline V gene (reference sequence).

Ten or more counts support this clonotype. This chain connects TRBV12-3 or TRBV12-4 to TRBJ1-2; D unclear. The CDR3 runs 20 residues. With 5 bases removed from V and 6 bases from J, the gap between germline ends came to 34 bases. The CDR3 region has the DNA TGTGCCAGCAGTCCCCGTGCCCATAGTGGAGTGGCCCGAGTGGGAAATGGCTACACCTTC. Amino acid sequence: CASSPRAHSGVARVGNGYTF.

The chain joins TRBV5-6 to TRBJ2-6; possible D gene TRBD2, 7 bases. V was shortened by 0 bases and J by 0 bases, with 22 bases between the two germline ends. In germline, CDR1 is SGHDT, CDR2 YYEEEE. This CDR3 comprises 21 residues. This CDR3 is CASSLEVGWEGGTSGANVLTF. Here the CDR3 DNA reads TGTGCCAGCAGCTTGGAGGTCGGTTGGGAGGGGGGTACCTCTGGGGCCAACGTCCTGACTTTC.

This clonotype was detected many times. A read error may produce the germline difference seen at one junction end. The gene calls are TRBV2 and TRBJ2-7, with TRBD1 identical over 9 bases. The length of the CDR3 is 13 residues. CDR1 and CDR2 (germline): SNHLY, FYNNEI. The CDR3 spells CASSETGGAIRDF. The CDR3 nucleotides read TGTGCCAGCAGTGAAACAGGGGGCGCGATTAGGGACTTC.

The chain employs TRBV5-6 and TRBJ2-2; D is ambiguous. The CDR3 covers 16 residues. The ends were cut back, 1 base at V and 0 bases at J, with 10 bases in the middle. CDR1 and CDR2 (germline): SGHDT, YYEEEE. The CDR3 bases are TGTGCCAGCAGCTTGCGCAGTACTACGAACACCGGGGAGCTGTTTTTT. It codes for CASSLRSTTNTGELFF.

There are a few counts of this clonotype. This rearrangement joins TRBV20-1 to TRBJ1-1, with a tentative D call TRBD1 (6 bases). Germline CDR1 and CDR2: DFQATT and SNEGSKA (reference sequence). V was pared by 5 bases and J by 3 bases, with 16 bases between. This CDR3 spans 14 amino acids. CDR3 sequence: CSALTLRGDTEAFF. The CDR3 DNA is TGCAGTGCTCTCACCCTCAGGGGTGACACTGAAGCTTTCTTT.

This clonotype was detected ten times or more. The chain joins TRBV20-1 to TRBJ2-5; D is ambiguous. This CDR3 is 13 amino acids long. In germline, CDR1 is DFQATT, CDR2 SNEGSKA (reference sequence). The germline V and J ends were trimmed by 5 bases and 3 bases, with 13 bases remaining between them. CDR3 protein: CSAVQTRKETQYF. The CDR3 DNA sequence: TGCAGTGCTGTACAAACCAGAAAAGAGACCCAGTACTTC.

The chain combines TRBV5-1 with TRBJ2-7; 8 bases align to TRBD2. The CDR3 covers 15 residues. V was clipped by 4 bases and J by 4 bases; unmatched bases: 10. Looked up from germline, CDR1 is SGHRS and CDR2 is YFSETQ. The CDR3 nucleotides are TGCGCCAGCAGCCCGCCGAAGCGGGAGCTGTACGAGCAGTACTTC. Its protein product is CASSPPKRELYEQYF.

This clonotype has ten or more counts. The chain couples TRBV27 to TRBJ2-5; either TRBD1 or TRBD2 may fit D (6 bases each). Trimming removed 6 bases from V and 3 bases from J, with 17 bases in between. The CDR3 covers 15 residues. Germline V gene sequence: CDR1 MNHEY, CDR2 SMNVEV (reference sequence). CDR3 sequence reads: CASRLRGDIEETQYF. The CDR3 DNA sequence: TGTGCCAGCAGGCTGAGGGGGGATATAGAAGAGACCCAGTACTTC.

This clonotype was observed at least ten times. This chain uses TRBV28 with TRBJ1-2; 9 positions agree with TRBD1. This CDR3 spans 14 amino acids. Germline loops: CDR1 MDHEN, CDR2 SYDVKM. The V gene end was trimmed by 6 bases and the J gene end by 3 bases; junction bases not matched to a gene: 5. The CDR3 region is CASSLGTGYYGYTF. The CDR3 nucleotides read TGTGCCAGCAGCTTAGGGACAGGGTACTATGGCTACACCTTC.

This clonotype was counted a few times. The chain recombines TRBV28 with TRBJ2-1, with a possible D match to TRBD2 (5 bases). This CDR3 has 16 amino acids. Per the germline V gene, CDR1 is MDHEN and CDR2 is SYDVKM. Between the trimmed V and J ends, which lost 2 bases and 3 bases, there was a span of 14 bases. The CDR3 DNA sequence: TGTGCCAGCAGTTTACGAGAGGGCCCCAACTACAATGAGCAGTTCTTC. It codes for CASSLREGPNYNEQFF.

There are many counts of this clonotype. CDR3: CASSSGQGTEAFF. In DNA form, the CDR3 reads TGTGCCAGCAGTTCCGGACAGGGGACTGAAGCTTTCTTT. The chain recombines TRBV7-2 with TRBJ1-1, with 9 bases identical to TRBD1. Germline CDR1 reads SGHTA; CDR2 reads FQGNSA. V was pared by 6 bases and J by 5 bases, with 4 bases of the junction left unmatched. The CDR3 is 13 residues long.